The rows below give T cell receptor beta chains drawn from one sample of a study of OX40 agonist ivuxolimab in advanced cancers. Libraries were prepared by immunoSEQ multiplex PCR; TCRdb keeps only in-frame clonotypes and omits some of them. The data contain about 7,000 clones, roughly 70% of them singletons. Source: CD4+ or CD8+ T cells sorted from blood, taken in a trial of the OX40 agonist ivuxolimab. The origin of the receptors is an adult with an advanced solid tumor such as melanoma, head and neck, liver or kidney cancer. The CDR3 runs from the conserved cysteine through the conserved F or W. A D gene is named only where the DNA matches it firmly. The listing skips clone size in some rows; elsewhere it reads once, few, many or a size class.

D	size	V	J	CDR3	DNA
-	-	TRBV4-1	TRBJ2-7	CASSQVQGSHEQYF	TGCGCCAGCAGCCAAGTACAGGGATCGCACGAGCAGTACTTC
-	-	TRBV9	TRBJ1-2	CASSVEGVGYTF	TGTGCCAGCAGCGTAGAAGGGGTCGGCTACACCTTC
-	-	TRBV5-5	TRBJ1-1	CASSLGPGRTEAFF	TGTGCCAGCAGCTTGGGTCCGGGGCGAACTGAAGCTTTCTTT
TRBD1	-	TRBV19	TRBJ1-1	CASSRDRAVNTEAFF	TGTGCCAGTAGTCGGGACAGGGCGGTGAACACTGAAGCTTTCTTT
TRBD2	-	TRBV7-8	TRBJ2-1	CASWAGDPYNEQFF	TGTGCCAGCTGGGCGGGAGACCCTTACAATGAGCAGTTCTTC
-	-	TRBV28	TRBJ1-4	CASTHGGAVGEKLFF	TGTGCCAGCACCCACGGAGGGGCGGTCGGGGAAAAACTGTTTTTT
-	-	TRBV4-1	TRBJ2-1	CASSQDSSGALGEQFF	TGCGCCAGCAGCCAAGATAGCAGCGGAGCTCTTGGGGAGCAGTTCTTC
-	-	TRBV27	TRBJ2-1	CASSLFLYNEQFF	TGTGCCAGCAGTTTGTTTCTTTACAATGAGCAGTTCTTC
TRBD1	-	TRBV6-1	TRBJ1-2	CASDQGGGYTF	TGTGCCAGCGATCAGGGGGGTGGCTACACCTTC
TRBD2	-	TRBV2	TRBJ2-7	CASTSGLAGGGEQYF	TGTGCCAGCACCTCGGGACTAGCGGGAGGAGGCGAGCAGTACTTC
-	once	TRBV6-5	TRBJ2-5	CASSQGYPRETQYF	TGTGCCAGCAGCCAGGGCTACCCTCGGGAGACCCAGTACTTC
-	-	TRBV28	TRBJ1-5	CASSLTPRTNQPQHF	TGTGCCAGCAGTTTAACCCCCAGGACCAATCAGCCCCAGCATTTT
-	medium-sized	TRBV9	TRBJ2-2	CASSATGELFF	TGTGCCAGCAGCGCCACGGGGGAGCTGTTTTTT
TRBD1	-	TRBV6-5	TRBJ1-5	CASSTGGFSNQPQHF	TGTGCCAGCAGTACAGGGGGCTTCAGCAATCAGCCCCAGCATTTT
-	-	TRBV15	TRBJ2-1	CATSPPYSYNEQFF	TGTGCCACCAGCCCTCCGTACTCCTACAATGAGCAGTTCTTC
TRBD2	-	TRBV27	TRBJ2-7	CASSIAGGGYEQYF	TGTGCCAGCAGTATAGCGGGAGGCGGATACGAGCAGTACTTC
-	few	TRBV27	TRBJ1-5	CASSLTGQSQPQHF	TGTGCCAGCAGTTTAACAGGGCAAAGTCAGCCCCAGCATTTT